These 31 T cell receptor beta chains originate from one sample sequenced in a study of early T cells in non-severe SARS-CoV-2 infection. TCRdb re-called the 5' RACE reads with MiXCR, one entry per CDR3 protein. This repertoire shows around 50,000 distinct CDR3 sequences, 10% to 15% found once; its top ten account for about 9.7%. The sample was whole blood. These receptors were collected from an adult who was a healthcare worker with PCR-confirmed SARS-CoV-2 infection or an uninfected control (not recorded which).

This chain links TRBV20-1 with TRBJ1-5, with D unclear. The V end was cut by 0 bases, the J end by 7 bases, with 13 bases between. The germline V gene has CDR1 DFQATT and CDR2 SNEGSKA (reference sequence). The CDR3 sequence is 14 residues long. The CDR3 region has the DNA TGCAGTGCTAGAGATACATTAACGGCCCAGCCCCAGCATTTT. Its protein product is CSARDTLTAQPQHF.

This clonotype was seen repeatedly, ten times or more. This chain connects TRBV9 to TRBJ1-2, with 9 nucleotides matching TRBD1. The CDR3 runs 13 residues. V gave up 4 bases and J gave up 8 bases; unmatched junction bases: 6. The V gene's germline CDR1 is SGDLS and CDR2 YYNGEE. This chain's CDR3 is CASSPTGGYGYTF. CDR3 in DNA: TGTGCCAGCAGCCCTACAGGGGGCTACGGCTACACCTTC.

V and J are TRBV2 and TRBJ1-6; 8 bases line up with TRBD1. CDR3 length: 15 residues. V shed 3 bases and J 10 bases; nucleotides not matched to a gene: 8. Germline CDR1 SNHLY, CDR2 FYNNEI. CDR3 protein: CASSEFRAGGSPLHF. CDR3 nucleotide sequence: TGTGCCAGCAGTGAGTTTCGGGCAGGGGGCTCACCCCTCCACTTT. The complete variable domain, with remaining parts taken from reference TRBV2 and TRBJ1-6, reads EPEVTQTPSHQVTQMGQEVILRCVPISNHLYFYWYRQILGQKVEFLVSFYNNEISEKSEIFDDQFSVERPDGSNFTLKIRSTKLEDSAMYFCASSEFRAGGSPLHFGNGTRLTVT.

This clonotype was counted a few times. CDR3 sequence: CASSLGDFTYEQYF. The CDR3 DNA is TGCGCCAGCAGCTTGGGGGACTTTACCTACGAGCAGTACTTC. The chain links TRBV5-1 to TRBJ2-7; possibly TRBD2 for D (6 bases). V lost 0 bases and J 2 bases, leaving 9 bases between the germline ends. Germline-derived CDR1 and CDR2 are SGHRS and YFSETQ. The CDR3 covers 14 residues.

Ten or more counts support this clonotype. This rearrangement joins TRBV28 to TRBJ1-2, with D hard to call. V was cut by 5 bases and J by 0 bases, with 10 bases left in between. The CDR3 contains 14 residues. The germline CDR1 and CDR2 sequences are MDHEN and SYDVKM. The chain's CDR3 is CASSLGGANYGYTF. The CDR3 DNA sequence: TGTGCCAGCAGTCTCGGTGGGGCTAACTATGGCTACACCTTC.

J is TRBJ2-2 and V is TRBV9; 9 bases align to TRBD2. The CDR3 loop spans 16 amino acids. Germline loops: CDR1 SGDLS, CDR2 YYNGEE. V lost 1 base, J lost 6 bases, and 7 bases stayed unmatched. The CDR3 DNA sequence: TGTGCCAGCAGCGTAAGGGTAGCGGGAGTCTCCGGGGAGCTGTTTTTT. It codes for CASSVRVAGVSGELFF.

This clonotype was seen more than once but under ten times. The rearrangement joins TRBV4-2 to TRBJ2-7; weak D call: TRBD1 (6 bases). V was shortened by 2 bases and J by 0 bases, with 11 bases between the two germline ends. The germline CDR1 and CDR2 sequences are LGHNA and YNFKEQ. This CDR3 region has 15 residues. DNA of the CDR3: TGTGCCAGCAGCCAATCATGGACAGACTCCTACGAGCAGTACTTC. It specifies CASSQSWTDSYEQYF.

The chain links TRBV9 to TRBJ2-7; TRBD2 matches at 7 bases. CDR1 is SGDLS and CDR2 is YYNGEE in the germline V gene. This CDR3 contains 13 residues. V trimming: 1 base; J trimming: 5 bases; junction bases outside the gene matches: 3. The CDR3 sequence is CASSVTSVHEQYF. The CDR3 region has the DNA TGTGCCAGCAGCGTAACTAGCGTCCACGAGCAGTACTTC.

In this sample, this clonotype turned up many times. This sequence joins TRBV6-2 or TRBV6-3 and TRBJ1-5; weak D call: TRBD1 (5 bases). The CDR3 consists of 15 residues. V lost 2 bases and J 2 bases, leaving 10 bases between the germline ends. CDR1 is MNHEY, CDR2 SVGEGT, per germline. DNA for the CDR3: TGTGCCAGCAGTTACAGGGGTTGGGGCAATCAGCCCCAGCATTTT. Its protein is CASSYRGWGNQPQHF.

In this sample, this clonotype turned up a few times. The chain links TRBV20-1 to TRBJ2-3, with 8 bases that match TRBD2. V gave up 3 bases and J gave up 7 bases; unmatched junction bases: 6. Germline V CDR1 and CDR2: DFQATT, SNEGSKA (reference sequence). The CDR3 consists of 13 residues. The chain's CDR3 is CSASREGRNTQYF. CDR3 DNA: TGCAGTGCTAGTCGGGAGGGCCGGAATACGCAGTATTTT.

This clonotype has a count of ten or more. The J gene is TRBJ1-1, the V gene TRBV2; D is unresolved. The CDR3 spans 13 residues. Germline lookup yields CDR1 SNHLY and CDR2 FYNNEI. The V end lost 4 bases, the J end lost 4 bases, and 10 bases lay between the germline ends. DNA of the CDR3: TGTGCCAGCAGTGCGAGGGAGCGCACTGAAGCTTTCTTT. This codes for CASSARERTEAFF. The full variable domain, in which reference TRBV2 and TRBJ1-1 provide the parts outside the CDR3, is EPEVTQTPSHQVTQMGQEVILRCVPISNHLYFYWYRQILGQKVEFLVSFYNNEISEKSEIFDDQFSVERPDGSNFTLKIRSTKLEDSAMYFCASSARERTEAFFGQGTRLTVV.

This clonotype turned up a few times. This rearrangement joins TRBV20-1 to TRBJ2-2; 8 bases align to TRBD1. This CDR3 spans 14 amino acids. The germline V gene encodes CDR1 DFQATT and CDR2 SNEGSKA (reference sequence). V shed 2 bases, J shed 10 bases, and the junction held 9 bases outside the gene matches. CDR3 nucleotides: TGCAGTGCTAGAATCGCAGGACAGGGTATGGAGCTGTTTTTT. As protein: CSARIAGQGMELFF.

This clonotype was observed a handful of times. The CDR3 reads CASSFSGWTDTQYF. CDR3 nucleotides: TGTGCCAGCAGCTTTAGCGGATGGACAGATACGCAGTATTTT. The chain carries TRBV7-9 and TRBJ2-3; D may be TRBD2 (6 bases). The CDR3 consists of 14 residues. Germline CDR1 reads SEHNR; CDR2 reads FQNEAQ (reference sequence). Trimming removed 3 bases at V and 3 bases at J, with 10 bases between. Full variable domain (outside the CDR3, taken from reference TRBV7-9 and TRBJ2-3): DTGVSQNPRHKITKRGQNVTFRCDPISEHNRLYWYRQTLGQGPEFLTYFQNEAQLEKSRLLSDRFSAERPKGSFSTLEIQRTEQGDSAMYLCASSFSGWTDTQYFGPGTRLTVL.

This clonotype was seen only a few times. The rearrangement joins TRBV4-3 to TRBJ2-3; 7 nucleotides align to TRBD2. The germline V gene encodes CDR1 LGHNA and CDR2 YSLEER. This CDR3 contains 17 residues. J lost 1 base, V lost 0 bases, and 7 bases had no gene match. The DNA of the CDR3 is TGCGCCAGCAGCCAAGATCAACGCGGGAGCCGCACAGATACGCAGTATTTT. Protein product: CASSQDQRGSRTDTQYF.

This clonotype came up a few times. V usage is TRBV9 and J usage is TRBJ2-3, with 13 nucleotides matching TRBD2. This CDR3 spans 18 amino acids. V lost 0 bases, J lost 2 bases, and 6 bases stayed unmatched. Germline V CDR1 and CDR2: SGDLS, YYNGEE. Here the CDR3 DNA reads TGTGCCAGCAGCGTAGCCCCTGGACTAGCGGGGGACACAGATACGCAGTATTTT. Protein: CASSVAPGLAGDTDTQYF.

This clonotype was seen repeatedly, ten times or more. Here the CDR3 DNA reads TGTGCCAGCGGGTCCCCGAATCAGCCCCAGCATTTT. It encodes CASGSPNQPQHF. V gene TRBV2 combines with J gene TRBJ1-5; D uncertain. The CDR3 contains 12 residues. The germline gives CDR1 SNHLY, CDR2 FYNNEI. Trimming stripped 8 bases from V and 4 bases from J, with 9 bases between.

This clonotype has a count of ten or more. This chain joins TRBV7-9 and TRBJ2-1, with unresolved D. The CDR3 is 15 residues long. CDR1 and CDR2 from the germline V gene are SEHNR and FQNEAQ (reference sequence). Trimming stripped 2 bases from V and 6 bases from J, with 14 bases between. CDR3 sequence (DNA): TGTGCCAGCAGCTTAAAAGCCCAGGATGCCAATGAGCAGTTCTTC. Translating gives CASSLKAQDANEQFF.

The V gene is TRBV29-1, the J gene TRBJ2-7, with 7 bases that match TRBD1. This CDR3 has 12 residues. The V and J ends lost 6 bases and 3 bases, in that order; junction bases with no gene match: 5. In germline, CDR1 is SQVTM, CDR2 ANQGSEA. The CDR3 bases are TGCAGCGTGGGGGACAGCTTCTACGAGCAGTACTTC. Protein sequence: CSVGDSFYEQYF.

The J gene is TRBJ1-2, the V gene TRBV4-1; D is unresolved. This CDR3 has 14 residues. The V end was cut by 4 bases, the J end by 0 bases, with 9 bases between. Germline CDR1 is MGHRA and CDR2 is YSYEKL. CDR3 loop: CASSPGPTNYGYTF. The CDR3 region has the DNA TGCGCCAGCAGCCCCGGACCTACTAACTATGGCTACACCTTC.

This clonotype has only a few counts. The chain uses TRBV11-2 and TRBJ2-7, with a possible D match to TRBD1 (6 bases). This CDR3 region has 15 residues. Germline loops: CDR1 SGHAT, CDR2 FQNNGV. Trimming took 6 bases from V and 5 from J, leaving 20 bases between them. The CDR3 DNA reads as TGTGCCAGCAGTTTCAAAAGGACAGCGTGGGACGAGCAGTACTTC. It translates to CASSFKRTAWDEQYF.

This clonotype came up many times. CDR3 DNA sequence: TGTGCCAGTAGTCGTGACCCGAACTCCTACGAGCAGTACTTC. This sequence encodes CASSRDPNSYEQYF. V gene TRBV19 combines with J gene TRBJ2-7; D is undetermined. In germline, CDR1 is LNHDA, CDR2 SQIVND (reference sequence). Trimming removed 5 bases from V and 0 bases from J, with 11 bases in between. The CDR3 runs 14 residues. Variable domain in full (rest from reference TRBV19 and TRBJ2-7): DGGITQSPKYLFRKEGQNVTLSCEQNLNHDAMYWYRQDPGQGLRLIYYSQIVNDFQKGDIAEGYSVSREKKESFPLTVTSAQKNPTAFYLCASSRDPNSYEQYFGPGTRLTVT.

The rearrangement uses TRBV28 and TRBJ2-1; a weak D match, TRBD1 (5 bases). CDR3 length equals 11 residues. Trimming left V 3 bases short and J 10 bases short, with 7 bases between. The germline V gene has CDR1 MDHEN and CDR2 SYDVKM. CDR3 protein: CASSFWTEQFF. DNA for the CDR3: TGTGCCAGCAGTTTTTGGACAGAGCAGTTCTTC.

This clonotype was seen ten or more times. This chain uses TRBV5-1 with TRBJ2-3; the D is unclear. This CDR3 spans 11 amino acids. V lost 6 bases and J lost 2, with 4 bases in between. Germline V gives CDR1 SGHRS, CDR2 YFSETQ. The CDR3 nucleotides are TGCGCCAGCACCAACACAGATACGCAGTATTTT. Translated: CASTNTDTQYF.

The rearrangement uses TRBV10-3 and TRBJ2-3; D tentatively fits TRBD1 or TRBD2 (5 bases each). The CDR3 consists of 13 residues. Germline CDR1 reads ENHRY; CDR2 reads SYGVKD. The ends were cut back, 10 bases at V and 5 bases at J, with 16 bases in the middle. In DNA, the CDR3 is TGTGCCAGCCGGGACCCCCCTGGAGATACGCAGTATTTT. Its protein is CASRDPPGDTQYF.

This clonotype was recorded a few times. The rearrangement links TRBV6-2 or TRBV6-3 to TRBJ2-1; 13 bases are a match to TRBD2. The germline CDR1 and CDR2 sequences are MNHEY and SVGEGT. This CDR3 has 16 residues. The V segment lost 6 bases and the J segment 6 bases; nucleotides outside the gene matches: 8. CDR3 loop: CASSANRLAGGNEQFF. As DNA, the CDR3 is TGTGCCAGCAGCGCTAATAGACTAGCGGGAGGCAATGAGCAGTTCTTC.

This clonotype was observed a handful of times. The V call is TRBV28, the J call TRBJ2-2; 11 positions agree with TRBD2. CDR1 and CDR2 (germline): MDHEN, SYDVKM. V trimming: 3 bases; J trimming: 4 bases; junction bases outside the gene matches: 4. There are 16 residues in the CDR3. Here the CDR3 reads CASSLGTSGATGELFF. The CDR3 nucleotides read TGTGCCAGCAGTTTGGGGACTAGCGGCGCCACCGGGGAGCTGTTTTTT.

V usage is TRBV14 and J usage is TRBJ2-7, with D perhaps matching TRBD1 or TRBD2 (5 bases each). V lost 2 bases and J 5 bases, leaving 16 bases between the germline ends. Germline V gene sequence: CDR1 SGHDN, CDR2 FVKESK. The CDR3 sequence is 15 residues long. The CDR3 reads CASSQWSGTGHEQYF. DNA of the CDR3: TGTGCCAGCAGCCAATGGTCTGGGACGGGCCACGAGCAGTACTTC.

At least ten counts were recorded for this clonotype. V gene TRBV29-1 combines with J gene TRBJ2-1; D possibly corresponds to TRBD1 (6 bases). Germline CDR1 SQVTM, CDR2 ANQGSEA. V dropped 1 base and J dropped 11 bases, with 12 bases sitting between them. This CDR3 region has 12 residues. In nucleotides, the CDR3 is TGCAGCGTTGAAGGGACAGCCCTAAAGCAGTTCTTC. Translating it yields CSVEGTALKQFF.

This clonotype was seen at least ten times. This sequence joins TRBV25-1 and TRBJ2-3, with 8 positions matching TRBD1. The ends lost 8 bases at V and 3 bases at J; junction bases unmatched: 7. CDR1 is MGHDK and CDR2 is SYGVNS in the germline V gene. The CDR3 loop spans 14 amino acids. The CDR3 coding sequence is TGTGCCAGCGAAGGGACAGGTTTGACAGATACGCAGTATTTT. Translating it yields CASEGTGLTDTQYF.

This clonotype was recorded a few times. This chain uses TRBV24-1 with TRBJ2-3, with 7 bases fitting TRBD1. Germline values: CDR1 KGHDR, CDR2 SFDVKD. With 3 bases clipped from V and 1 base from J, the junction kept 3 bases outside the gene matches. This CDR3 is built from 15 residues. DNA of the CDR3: TGTGCCACCAGTGATACGGGGACAGGCACAGATACGCAGTATTTT. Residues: CATSDTGTGTDTQYF.

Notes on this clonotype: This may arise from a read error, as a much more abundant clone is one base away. CDR3 amino acids: CVWTGGNTGELFF. The CDR3 region has the DNA TGTGTCTGGACAGGTGGGAACACCGGGGAGCTGTTTTTT. The chain uses TRBV30 and TRBJ2-2, with 7 bases identical to TRBD1. CDR3 length: 13 residues. Germline CDR1 is GTSNPN and CDR2 is SVGIG (reference sequence).